Below are 28 T cell receptor beta chains sequenced from a single sample in a study of blood T cells in healthy people across ages (dated by TCRdb to between 2015 and 2017). Library prep was done by 5' RACE. The instrument was an Illumina HiSeq 2500. A second PCR of 7 to 11 cycles was performed with a sample-barcoded 5' primer and a J-beta primer mix. TCRdb trimmed the raw reads at Q25, called clones with MiXCR and kept productive beta chains. Each CDR3 protein appears once, grouped with its most common genes and DNA. The sample data list 850,000 to 1,000,000 distinct CDR3 sequences, and around 48% of these were observed just once. The leading ten clones occupy under 15% of the sample. The sample comprised blood. These TCRs come from a man aged 30 to 45 in good health.

V gene TRBV20-1 combines with J gene TRBJ2-7, with a weak D call TRBD1 (6 bases). Trimming pared 4 bases from V and 0 bases from J, leaving 10 bases between. The CDR3 length is 13 residues. The germline CDR1 and CDR2 sequences are DFQATT and SNEGSKA (reference sequence). The CDR3 loop is CSATDSYSYEQYF. The DNA of the CDR3 is TGCAGTGCTACGGACAGCTACTCCTACGAGCAGTACTTC.

The chain employs TRBV29-1 and TRBJ2-7, with D perhaps matching TRBD1 or TRBD2 (7 bases each). Near its end, the DNA agrees better with TRBJ2-5, so the J call may be wrong. This CDR3 has 14 amino acids. CDR1 is SQVTM, CDR2 ANQGSEA, per germline. CDR3 coding DNA: TGCAGCGTTACCTACAGGGGTACGGGAGGGACCCAGTACTTC. Translated: CSVTYRGTGGTQYF.

This clonotype was picked up one time. This chain connects TRBV20-1 to TRBJ1-6, with 10 nucleotides matching TRBD1. The CDR3 has 14 amino acids. CDR1 is DFQATT, CDR2 SNEGSKA, per germline (reference sequence). The V segment lost 6 bases and the J segment 5 bases; nucleotides outside the gene matches: 4. The CDR3 sequence is CSAPTGGHNSPLHF. Here the CDR3 DNA reads TGCAGTGCACCGACAGGGGGCCATAATTCACCCCTCCACTTT.

V and J are TRBV6-2 or TRBV6-3 and TRBJ2-5; 10 nucleotides line up with TRBD2. The CDR3 length is 16 residues. CDR1 is MNHEY and CDR2 is SVGEGT in the germline V gene. The ends lost 2 bases at V and 2 bases at J; junction bases unmatched: 5. The CDR3 bases are TGTGCCAGCAGTTACGAGCGGGGGGGGCTTCAAGAGACCCAGTACTTC. Translation: CASSYERGGLQETQYF.

This clonotype was counted between two and nine times. This rearrangement joins TRBV28 to TRBJ2-7, with TRBD1 matching 7 bases. Germline trimming cut 6 bases from V and 3 bases from J; bases unmatched to any gene: 8. Germline V gene sequence: CDR1 MDHEN, CDR2 SYDVKM. The CDR3 length is 14 residues. CDR3 nucleotide sequence: TGTGCCAGCAGAACTCCGGGACAGAACTACGAGCAGTACTTC. Protein product: CASRTPGQNYEQYF.

The chain has TRBV27 and TRBJ1-2; a weak D match, TRBD1 (6 bases). The CDR3 spans 14 residues. From germline, CDR1 is MNHEY and CDR2 SMNVEV (reference sequence). Trimming left V 6 bases short and J 8 bases short, with 19 bases between. The CDR3 bases are TGTGCCAGCAGGTTCGAGACAGGTGCGGGGGGCTACACCTTC. Amino acids: CASRFETGAGGYTF.

The V call is TRBV9, the J call TRBJ1-2, with D possibly matching TRBD1 (6 bases). V lost 2 bases and J lost 3, with 17 bases in between. The CDR3 covers 16 residues. The germline V gene has CDR1 SGDLS and CDR2 YYNGEE. As DNA, the CDR3 is TGTGCCAGCAGCGTCAGCCGGGACAATAGCGACTATGGCTACACCTTC. This translates into CASSVSRDNSDYGYTF.

The gene calls are TRBV20-1 and TRBJ2-1, with D possibly being TRBD1 or TRBD2 (5 bases each). Germline CDR1 reads DFQATT; CDR2 reads SNEGSKA (reference sequence). V was shortened by 6 bases and J by 2 bases, with 17 bases between the two germline ends. This CDR3 has 15 amino acids. The CDR3 here is CSAKIRGPTYNEQFF. The CDR3 region has the DNA TGCAGTGCGAAAATTCGGGGACCTACCTACAATGAGCAGTTCTTC.

The V gene is TRBV27, the J gene TRBJ2-6; D gene uncertain. Trimming removed 4 bases at V and 2 bases at J, with 6 bases between. CDR3 size: 14 residues. Germline values: CDR1 MNHEY, CDR2 SMNVEV (reference sequence). The CDR3 nucleotides are TGTGCCAGCAGTTACGGCACTGGGGCCAACGTCCTGACTTTC. Amino acid sequence: CASSYGTGANVLTF.

Many counts were recorded for this clonotype. The chain carries TRBV20-1 and TRBJ2-2; D is unclear. CDR3 size: 13 residues. Between the trimmed V and J ends, which lost 3 bases and 1 base, there was a span of 6 bases. Germline-derived CDR1 and CDR2 are DFQATT and SNEGSKA (reference sequence). CDR3 sequence: CSASPRNTGELFF. DNA of the CDR3: TGCAGTGCTAGCCCTAGGAACACCGGGGAGCTGTTTTTT.

As for this clonotype: A read error may produce the germline difference seen at one junction end. The chain employs TRBV5-1 and TRBJ2-3; TRBD2 is a possible D gene (6 bases). This CDR3 spans 16 amino acids. Germline CDR1 reads SGHRS; CDR2 reads YFSETQ. The CDR3 region is CASSLGQETSTDTQYF. CDR3 nucleotide sequence: TGCGCCAGCAGCTTGGGGCAGGAAACTAGCACGGATACGCAGTATTTT.

This sequence joins TRBV7-3 and TRBJ2-3; TRBD1 matches at 7 bases. The CDR3 sequence is 16 residues long. V was pared by 0 bases and J by 8 bases, with 11 bases of the junction left unmatched. Germline V gene data show CDR1 as SGHTA and CDR2 as FQGTGA. As DNA, the CDR3 is TGTGCCAGCAGCTTAACGCAGACAGGGTCGAGAGGTACGCAGTATTTT. This codes for CASSLTQTGSRGTQYF.

This chain uses TRBV6-2 or TRBV6-3 with TRBJ1-4; TRBD1 matches at 8 bases. Germline assignment: CDR1 MNHEY and CDR2 SVGEGT. This CDR3 spans 15 amino acids. Unmatched junction bases numbered 8, after V lost 4 bases and J lost 7 bases. The CDR3 loop reads CASSSSGGRSEKLFF. In nucleotides, the CDR3 is TGTGCCAGCAGTTCTTCAGGGGGCCGGAGTGAAAAACTGTTTTTT.

Only one count was recorded for this clonotype. The chain couples TRBV20-1 to TRBJ2-1; 7 bases match TRBD1. With 6 bases clipped from V and 4 bases from J, the junction kept 12 bases outside the gene matches. This CDR3 is 15 amino acids long. Germline V gives CDR1 DFQATT, CDR2 SNEGSKA (reference sequence). The CDR3 protein is CSAPFRDRLYNEQFF. The CDR3 DNA reads TGCAGTGCCCCCTTCCGGGACAGACTTTACAATGAGCAGTTCTTC.

The CDR3 DNA reads TGCAGTGCTAGAGATCAGGGGAGCCAGCAGTACTTC. Amino acids: CSARDQGSQQYF. V and J are TRBV20-1 and TRBJ2-7, with D possibly matching TRBD1 (6 bases). The CDR3 length is 12 residues. Germline assignment: CDR1 DFQATT and CDR2 SNEGSKA (reference sequence). V was shortened by 0 bases and J by 8 bases, with 11 bases between the two germline ends.

V gene TRBV4-3 combines with J gene TRBJ2-1; TRBD1 might be the D (5 bases). Trimming took off 0 bases at V and 9 bases at J, with 21 bases between the two ends. Looked up from germline, CDR1 is LGHNA and CDR2 is YSLEER. The CDR3 totals 17 residues. CDR3 protein: CASSQDRGLVKAAEQFF. The CDR3, as DNA: TGCGCCAGCAGCCAAGATAGGGGCCTGGTAAAGGCAGCTGAGCAGTTCTTC.

This chain uses TRBV25-1 with TRBJ1-6; D perhaps matches TRBD1 (6 bases). Germline CDR1 is MGHDK and CDR2 is SYGVNS. This CDR3 region has 14 residues. V was shortened by 7 bases and J by 7 bases, with 14 bases between the two germline ends. CDR3 loop: CASTLLTGNSPLHF. The CDR3, as DNA: TGTGCCAGCACTCTATTAACAGGGAATTCACCCCTCCACTTT.

The rearrangement uses TRBV20-1 and TRBJ2-1, with 9 bases fitting TRBD2. Unmatched junction bases numbered 8, after V lost 0 bases and J lost 8 bases. Germline values: CDR1 DFQATT, CDR2 SNEGSKA (reference sequence). This CDR3 has 15 amino acids. CDR3 bases: TGCAGTGCTAGAGATCTTGCGGGGGGGCCGTATGAGCAGTTCTTC. This gives the protein CSARDLAGGPYEQFF.

The chain recombines TRBV30 with TRBJ2-7; 7 bases agree with TRBD1. Germline trimming cut 5 bases from V and 0 bases from J; bases unmatched to any gene: 1. The CDR3 runs to 12 residues. From germline, CDR1 is GTSNPN and CDR2 SVGIG (reference sequence). The DNA for the CDR3 is TGTGCCTGGGGGACAGACTCCTACGAGCAGTACTTC. Protein sequence: CAWGTDSYEQYF. Full variable domain (missing parts from reference TRBV30 and TRBJ2-7): SQTIHQWPATLVQPVGSPLSLECTVEGTSNPNLYWYRQAAGRGLQLLFYSVGIGQISSEVPQNLSASRPQDRQFILSSKKLLLSDSGFYLCAWGTDSYEQYFGPGTRLTVT.

The rearrangement uses TRBV29-1 and TRBJ2-4, with D uncertain. Trimming removed 3 bases from V and 0 bases from J, with 12 bases in between. The CDR3 has 15 amino acids. Germline V lookup: CDR1 SQVTM, CDR2 ANQGSEA. The CDR3 is CSVETHALAKNIQYF. Written as DNA, the CDR3 is TGCAGCGTTGAGACCCACGCCCTAGCCAAAAACATTCAGTACTTC.

The V call is TRBV7-2, the J call TRBJ1-5; D not resolved. The ends were cut back, 1 base at V and 1 base at J, with 11 bases in the middle. This CDR3 comprises 16 residues. Germline V gene sequence: CDR1 SGHTA, CDR2 FQGNSA. DNA of the CDR3: TGTGCCAGCAGCTTAGGAGGGCGTGAAAGCAATCAGCCCCAGCATTTT. This gives the protein CASSLGGRESNQPQHF.

This clonotype was found a few times. This rearrangement joins TRBV6-1 to TRBJ2-5, with a tentative D call TRBD1 (6 bases). The DNA matches TRBJ2-7 better at its end, which makes the J call doubtful. The CDR3 length is 12 residues. CDR1 and CDR2 from the germline V gene are MNHNS and SASEGT. This chain's CDR3 is CASYRALGEQYF. For the CDR3, the DNA is TGTGCCAGCTACAGGGCCCTCGGCGAGCAGTACTTC.

V gene TRBV28 combines with J gene TRBJ1-1; D is undetermined. This CDR3 comprises 13 residues. Per the germline V gene, CDR1 is MDHEN and CDR2 is SYDVKM. V gave up 5 bases and J gave up 4 bases, with 11 bases separating them. In nucleotides, the CDR3 is TGTGCCAGCAGTACCCCGGGTAGCACTGAAGCTTTCTTT. Its protein product is CASSTPGSTEAFF.

The table lists this clonotype with a few counts. The V and J genes are TRBV18 and TRBJ1-4, with D perhaps TRBD1 (5 bases). V lost 1 base and J 3 bases, leaving 6 bases between the germline ends. In germline, CDR1 is KGHSH, CDR2 LQKENI. The CDR3 covers 14 residues. The CDR3 region has the DNA TGTGCCAGCTCACCACAACAGGCTAATGAAAAACTGTTTTTT. It codes for CASSPQQANEKLFF. Full variable domain (rest looked up from reference TRBV18 and TRBJ1-4): NAGVMQNPRHLVRRRGQEARLRCSPMKGHSHVYWYRQLPEEGLKFMVYLQKENIIDESGMPKERFSAEFPKEGPSILRIQQVVRGDSAAYFCASSPQQANEKLFFGSGTQLSVL.

The chain employs TRBV10-3 and TRBJ2-3, with TRBD1 matching over 9 bases. Germline assignment: CDR1 ENHRY and CDR2 SYGVKD. J was trimmed by 0 bases and V by 7 bases; bases with no gene match: 5. This CDR3 contains 15 residues. The CDR3 region is CAINADRGSTDTQYF. In DNA form, the CDR3 reads TGTGCCATCAATGCGGACAGGGGTAGCACAGATACGCAGTATTTT.

This clonotype has a count of ten or more. J is TRBJ2-4 and V is TRBV15; D call uncertain. The CDR3 has 15 amino acids. The germline CDR1 and CDR2 sequences are LNHNV and YYDKDF (reference sequence). V dropped 7 bases and J dropped 3 bases, with 16 bases sitting between them. The CDR3 bases are TGTGCCACCACACCCGACCGGGTAGGCAAAAACATTCAGTACTTC. Translated, it gives CATTPDRVGKNIQYF.

This clonotype was seen a few times. The chain recombines TRBV3-1 with TRBJ2-5; 10 nucleotides agree with TRBD2. The ends lost 4 bases at V and 1 base at J; junction bases unmatched: 3. The CDR3 consists of 15 residues. The germline CDR1 and CDR2 sequences are LGHDT and YNNKEL (reference sequence). The CDR3 DNA reads TGTGCCAGCAGCCGACTAGCGGGCATCCAAGAGACCCAGTACTTC. It is translated as CASSRLAGIQETQYF.

This clonotype was counted only a few times. This rearrangement joins TRBV24-1 to TRBJ2-1; TRBD2 matches at 8 bases. The trim removed 5 bases at V and 6 bases at J, leaving 5 bases unmatched. CDR3 length: 14 amino acids. Germline V gives CDR1 KGHDR, CDR2 SFDVKD. CDR3 DNA: TGTGCCACCAGTGGAGCGGGAGCGGGCAATGAGCAGTTCTTC. Its protein product is CATSGAGAGNEQFF.